This TCR beta chain originates from a study of shared clonotypes between healthy human individuals. The naive CD8 population came from CD45RO-negative cells selected for CCR7, without terminally differentiated effector memory CD45RA+ cells. Concerning this clone itself: Its antigen is currently unknown.

Germline-derived CDR1 and CDR2 are MNHEY and SVGAGI. The CDR3 loop spans 15 amino acids. Trimming removed 4 bases at V and 4 bases at J, with 14 bases between. The deep-level immunoSEQ assay was used. Method: immunoSEQ multiplex PCR; TCRdb's copy keeps in-frame clones and lacks some. Among about 2.1 million clones, around 93% were seen once, and the ten largest hold more than 1.5%. Study conclusions and caveats: The four-donor shared clonotypes exceeded non-shared clonotypes in generation probability, with non-shared ones scoring lower.

The genes are TRBV6-5 and TRBJ2-1; no clear D gene. The receptor's source is a man between 18 and 35 years old in good health. Some clones in this sample may be carry-over from other donors' samples. The material sequenced was naive CD8+ T cells from PBMCs. The CDR3 sequence is CASSFSQDTYNEQFF. The CDR3, as DNA: TGTGCCAGCAGTTTCTCCCAAGACACATACAATGAGCAGTTCTTC.